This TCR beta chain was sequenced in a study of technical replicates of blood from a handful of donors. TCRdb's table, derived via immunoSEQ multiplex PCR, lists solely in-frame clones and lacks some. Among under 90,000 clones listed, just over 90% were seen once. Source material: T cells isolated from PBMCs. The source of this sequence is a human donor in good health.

The chain's CDR3 is CASSLAQQGNTEAFF. The CDR3 DNA follows: TGTGCCAGCAGCTTGGCACAACAGGGCAACACTGAAGCTTTCTTT. This rearrangement joins TRBV5-5 to TRBJ1-1; tentatively, D is TRBD1 (6 bases). The germline gives CDR1 SGHKS, CDR2 YYEKEE (reference sequence). The CDR3 spans 15 residues. Trimming stripped 0 bases from V and 2 bases from J, with 11 bases between.